This T cell receptor beta chain emerged from a study of cytomegalovirus exposure and HLA in healthy donors. About this clone itself: What it binds is unknown.

The PCR made use of 60 Vbeta and 13 Jbeta primers. Measured with immunoSEQ multiplex PCR; TCRdb has only the in-frame clones, and not every one. Of around 50,000 clones in the sample, about two thirds were seen once. Points from the study as a whole: One later analysis reportedly identified an Asian-associated ancestry cluster that showed fewer N-insertions than the roughly 640-donor mean. Reportedly, TCR beta sequences accurately predicted HLA-A and HLA-B alleles in most subjects.

Healthy individuals who donated bone marrow served as the donors. Whereas donors were nominally healthy upon sampling, unrecorded immune exposures were probable. This receptor was taken from a woman aged 50 to 65 in good health and CMV-seropositive. The material sequenced was PBMCs.

Here the CDR3 reads CASSNRVQEQYF. In DNA form, the CDR3 reads TGTGCCAGCAGCAACAGGGTGCAGGAGCAGTACTTC. This chain joins TRBV28 and TRBJ2-7, with D perhaps TRBD1 (6 bases). The V gene lost 6 bases and the J gene lost 7 bases, with 13 bases spanning the gap. This CDR3 region has 12 residues. Per the germline V gene, CDR1 is MDHEN and CDR2 is SYDVKM.